A single sample gave rise to the 29 T cell receptor beta chains below, sequenced in a study of blood T cell repertoires in COVID-19. Sequencing used immunoSEQ multiplex PCR; TCRdb keeps in-frame clones, though not all of them. The sample yields about 480,000 clones, roughly 90% seen once. The sample comprised PBMCs or T cells enriched from blood (not recorded which). The receptors derive from a woman aged 40 to 50 who had recovered from COVID-19.

V is TRBV27 and J is TRBJ2-1, with a possible D match to TRBD2 (5 bases). The V end lost 1 base, the J end lost 7 bases, and 20 bases lay between the germline ends. The CDR3 spans 17 residues. Per the germline V gene, CDR1 is MNHEY and CDR2 is SMNVEV (reference sequence). CDR3 DNA: TGTGCCAGCAGTTTATGGCCTCGCGGACTCTCGAGGAATGAGCAGTTCTTC. It encodes CASSLWPRGLSRNEQFF.

In DNA form, the CDR3 reads TGTGCCAGCAGCTGGACTAGCGGCTACGAGCAGTACTTC. It specifies CASSWTSGYEQYF. The rearrangement uses TRBV5-8 and TRBJ2-7; 10 positions match TRBD2. J lost 3 bases, V lost 3 bases, and 0 bases had no gene match. The CDR3 sequence is 13 residues long. Germline CDR1 is SGHTS and CDR2 is YDEGEE.

This rearrangement joins TRBV4-3 to TRBJ2-7; 10 nucleotides agree with TRBD1. V trimming: 0 bases; J trimming: 7 bases; junction bases outside the gene matches: 12. The CDR3 totals 17 residues. Germline V gene data show CDR1 as LGHNA and CDR2 as YSLEER. The CDR3 DNA reads TGCGCCAGCAGCCAAGAAAGACAGGGGGCGATTTCGGGGGAGCAGTACTTC. It specifies CASSQERQGAISGEQYF.

This chain uses TRBV5-6 with TRBJ1-1; D gene ambiguous. CDR1 and CDR2 from the germline V gene are SGHDT and YYEEEE. The germline V and J ends were trimmed by 1 base and 5 bases, with 6 bases remaining between them. This CDR3 is built from 12 residues. CDR3 region: CASSLRRTEAFF. For the CDR3, the DNA is TGTGCCAGCAGCTTGAGGCGGACTGAAGCTTTCTTT.

The genes are TRBV6-2 or TRBV6-3 and TRBJ2-6, with 10 bases that match TRBD1. The trim removed 3 bases at V and 1 base at J, leaving 6 bases unmatched. Germline assignment: CDR1 MNHEY and CDR2 SVGEGT. The CDR3 has 18 residues. In DNA, the CDR3 is TGTGCCAGCAGTTATCCGGGACAGGGGAGTTCTGGGGCCAACGTCCTGACTTTC. Translation gives CASSYPGQGSSGANVLTF.

The rearrangement uses TRBV11-2 and TRBJ2-7; 8 positions agree with TRBD2. Losses at the gene ends were 1 base for V and 4 bases for J; bases not matched to a gene: 3. Per germline, CDR1 SGHAT and CDR2 FQNNGV. CDR3 length equals 14 residues. The chain's CDR3 is CASSLAGGRYEQYF. CDR3 bases: TGTGCCAGCAGCTTAGCGGGAGGGCGATACGAGCAGTACTTC.

The chain recombines TRBV18 with TRBJ2-1; 7 nucleotides align to TRBD2. The CDR3 contains 15 residues. Germline trimming cut 2 bases from V and 5 bases from J; bases unmatched to any gene: 6. Germline CDR1 KGHSH, CDR2 LQKENI. DNA of the CDR3: TGTGCCAGCTCACCATCGGGAGGAAGCGACAATGAGCAGTTCTTC. Its translation: CASSPSGGSDNEQFF.

This clone was observed a single time. The chain links TRBV6-5 to TRBJ1-2; D gene ambiguous. With 0 bases removed from V and 8 bases from J, the gap between germline ends came to 13 bases. Germline CDR1 is MNHEY and CDR2 is SVGAGI. This CDR3 region has 14 residues. The CDR3 region has the DNA TGTGCCAGCAGTTACTCGCCCGAGTTGGGCGGCTACACCTTC. Protein sequence: CASSYSPELGGYTF.

The genes are TRBV4-1 and TRBJ2-3; D is unresolved. This CDR3 is built from 12 residues. CDR1 and CDR2 (germline): MGHRA, YSYEKL. Trimming pared 3 bases from V and 6 bases from J, leaving 7 bases between. This CDR3 reads CASSHISDTQYF. CDR3 in DNA: TGCGCCAGCAGCCATATATCTGATACGCAGTATTTT.

V and J are TRBV11-2 and TRBJ2-1, with 7 bases matching TRBD2. V dropped 4 bases and J dropped 7; count of bases not matched to a gene: 4. Per germline, CDR1 SGHAT and CDR2 FQNNGV. The CDR3 extends over 13 amino acids. CDR3 nucleotides: TGTGCCAGCAGCTCCCCTAGCGGAAATGAGCAGTTCTTC. It is translated as CASSSPSGNEQFF.

As regards this clone: The junction differs from germline at one of its ends, possibly a read error. The chain employs TRBV6-5 and TRBJ2-7; D is possibly TRBD2 (6 bases). This CDR3 has 12 amino acids. Germline CDR1 is MNHEY and CDR2 is SVGAGI. DNA for the CDR3: TGTGCCAGCAGTAGGGACTCCCACGAGCAGTACTTC. It yields the protein CASSRDSHEQYF.

This sequence joins TRBV5-1 and TRBJ1-1; the D gene is possibly TRBD1 (5 bases). Trimming took 3 bases from V and 10 from J, leaving 16 bases between them. Germline CDR1 is SGHRS and CDR2 is YFSETQ. The CDR3 sequence is 13 residues long. The CDR3 region is CASSSGGGARAFF. In nucleotides, the CDR3 is TGCGCCAGCAGCTCTGGTGGTGGGGCGAGAGCTTTCTTT.

This clone was seen only a few times. The chain joins TRBV4-1 to TRBJ1-5; D is unresolved. This CDR3 is 15 amino acids long. Per the germline V gene, CDR1 is MGHRA and CDR2 is YSYEKL. The ends were cut back, 2 bases at V and 6 bases at J, with 14 bases in the middle. CDR3 sequence (DNA): TGCGCCAGCAGCCAAATTGTCGGAGGCGCTCAGCCCCAGCATTTT. This gives the protein CASSQIVGGAQPQHF.

As to this clone: This sample also contains other DNA sequences that code for the same CDR3. V gene TRBV7-2 combines with J gene TRBJ1-5; possible D gene TRBD1, 5 bases. Trimming pared 4 bases from V and 3 bases from J, leaving 7 bases between. CDR3 length: 13 residues. Germline assignment: CDR1 SGHTA and CDR2 FQGNSA. The CDR3 DNA is TGTGCCAGCAGCTCGGGACTCAATCAGCCCCAGCATTTT. It encodes CASSSGLNQPQHF.

This rearrangement joins TRBV18 to TRBJ1-1, with 12 bases aligning to TRBD1. Looked up from germline, CDR1 is KGHSH and CDR2 is LQKENI. V shed 6 bases, J shed 4 bases, and the junction held 3 bases outside the gene matches. CDR3 size: 14 residues. CDR3: CASSQGQGATEAFF. The CDR3 DNA follows: TGTGCCAGCTCCCAGGGACAGGGGGCCACTGAAGCTTTCTTT.

The chain recombines TRBV6-2 or TRBV6-3 with TRBJ1-5; TRBD1 agrees at 7 bases. The CDR3 sequence is 16 residues long. Trimming took 3 bases from V and 3 from J; bases not matched to a gene: 8. Germline V gene data show CDR1 as MNHEY and CDR2 as SVGEGT. CDR3 sequence (DNA): TGTGCCAGCAGTTATCGTACAGGGGATTTCAATCAGCCCCAGCATTTT. This sequence encodes CASSYRTGDFNQPQHF.

The chain couples TRBV4-3 to TRBJ2-1, with 14 nucleotides matching TRBD2. Germline V CDR1 and CDR2: LGHNA, YSLEER. J gave up 7 bases and V 4 bases, and 6 bases lay outside the gene matches. The CDR3 extends over 16 amino acids. The CDR3 DNA is TGCGCCAGCAGCCTCTCGACTAGCGGGAGGGGAAATGAGCAGTTCTTC. Its protein is CASSLSTSGRGNEQFF.

The chain has TRBV5-1 and TRBJ2-1, with 7 bases fitting TRBD1. V was pared by 0 bases and J by 4 bases, with 4 bases of the junction left unmatched. The CDR3 covers 15 residues. The germline V gene encodes CDR1 SGHRS and CDR2 YFSETQ. CDR3 sequence (DNA): TGCGCCAGCAGCTTGGACCAGGGGGAATACAATGAGCAGTTCTTC. Its translation is CASSLDQGEYNEQFF.

This chain joins TRBV27 and TRBJ2-1, with TRBD2 matching 11 bases. The CDR3 runs 17 residues. Germline V gene lookup returns CDR1 MNHEY and CDR2 SMNVEV (reference sequence). Trimming at V came to 3 bases and at J to 1 base, leaving 5 bases not matched to a gene. CDR3 in amino acids: CASSFIPSGRSYNEQFF. CDR3 nucleotide sequence: TGTGCCAGCAGTTTTATTCCTAGCGGGAGGTCCTACAATGAGCAGTTCTTC.

The chain has TRBV4-2 and TRBJ2-7, with a possible D match to TRBD1 (6 bases). Germline V lookup: CDR1 LGHNA, CDR2 YNFKEQ. This CDR3 contains 14 residues. The V and J ends lost 1 base and 3 bases respectively, with 10 bases between them. CDR3 sequence reads: CASSQGYRDYEQYF. DNA for the CDR3: TGTGCCAGCAGCCAAGGGTACAGGGACTACGAGCAGTACTTC.

The V and J genes are TRBV29-1 and TRBJ1-1; D is perhaps TRBD1 (6 bases). Trimming stripped 4 bases from V and 8 bases from J, with 11 bases between. Germline-derived CDR1 and CDR2 are SQVTM and ANQGSEA. The CDR3 covers 11 residues. DNA for the CDR3: TGCAGCGTTGGACAGGTGAGAGAAGCTTTCTTT. Amino acid sequence: CSVGQVREAFF.

This chain uses TRBV5-5 with TRBJ2-3, with a tentative D call TRBD1 (5 bases). The CDR3 loop spans 14 amino acids. V gave up 6 bases and J gave up 5 bases, with 16 bases separating them. Germline CDR1 is SGHKS and CDR2 is YYEKEE (reference sequence). This CDR3 is CASTEAQGRDTQYF. In DNA, the CDR3 is TGTGCCAGCACCGAGGCGCAGGGTAGAGATACGCAGTATTTT.

The chain uses TRBV19 and TRBJ1-1; a weak D match, TRBD1 (6 bases). Per the germline V gene, CDR1 is LNHDA and CDR2 is SQIVND (reference sequence). V lost 3 bases and J lost 7, with 9 bases in between. The CDR3 runs 12 residues. The CDR3 region has the DNA TGTGCCAGTAGTATTACAGGGAATGAAGCTTTCTTT. Translation gives CASSITGNEAFF.

V usage is TRBV18 and J usage is TRBJ1-5; D might be TRBD1 (5 bases). Germline V gene data show CDR1 as KGHSH and CDR2 as LQKENI. Trimming cost V 8 bases and J 2 bases, with 16 bases left between them. CDR3 length: 15 residues. The CDR3 DNA follows: TGTGCCAGCACTCGGAGAGGAGGGGGCAATCAGCCCCAGCATTTT. Translated: CASTRRGGGNQPQHF. Looking up the rest from reference TRBV18 and TRBJ1-5 gives the full variable domain: NAGVMQNPRHLVRRRGQEARLRCSPMKGHSHVYWYRQLPEEGLKFMVYLQKENIIDESGMPKERFSAEFPKEGPSILRIQQVVRGDSAAYFCASTRRGGGNQPQHFGDGTRLSIL.

The chain couples TRBV30 to TRBJ2-1, with 9 bases that match TRBD2. The CDR3 spans 12 residues. CDR1 is GTSNPN, CDR2 SVGIG, per germline (reference sequence). Trimming removed 6 bases from V and 5 bases from J; junction bases left unmatched: 2. CDR3 bases: TGTGCCTGCCCTAGCGGGAACAATGAGCAGTTCTTC. Its translation is CACPSGNNEQFF.

The genes are TRBV6-2 or TRBV6-3 and TRBJ1-2, with TRBD1 matching over 8 bases. Germline assignment: CDR1 MNHEY and CDR2 SVGEGT. The CDR3 extends over 15 amino acids. V was clipped by 6 bases and J by 1 base; unmatched bases: 7. CDR3 coding DNA: TGTGCCAGCAGCCGGCGGACAGGGTATAACTATGGCTACACCTTC. The encoded protein is CASSRRTGYNYGYTF.

This sequence joins TRBV9 and TRBJ1-2; 7 bases line up with TRBD1. V was pared by 0 bases and J by 8 bases, with 7 bases of the junction left unmatched. This CDR3 is built from 14 residues. Germline V gene sequence: CDR1 SGDLS, CDR2 YYNGEE. The CDR3 sequence is CASSVGGQSLGYTF. CDR3 DNA sequence: TGTGCCAGCAGCGTAGGGGGACAGTCTTTAGGCTACACCTTC. The full variable domain, with the rest looked up from reference TRBV9 and TRBJ1-2, is DSGVTQTPKHLITATGQRVTLRCSPRSGDLSVYWYQQSLDQGLQFLIQYYNGEERAKGNILERFSAQQFPDLHSELNLSSLELGDSALYFCASSVGGQSLGYTFGSGTRLTVV.

The CDR3 DNA reads TGCGCCAGCAGCTTGGAGGGACAGGACACCGGGGAGCTGTTTTTT. Its protein is CASSLEGQDTGELFF. The rearrangement links TRBV5-1 to TRBJ2-2, with 8 positions matching TRBD1. The V gene end was trimmed by 0 bases and the J gene end by 3 bases; junction bases not matched to a gene: 1. The CDR3 runs to 15 residues. Germline-derived CDR1 and CDR2 are SGHRS and YFSETQ.

The chain employs TRBV30 and TRBJ2-3, with 9 bases matching TRBD2. CDR1 is GTSNPN and CDR2 is SVGIG in the germline V gene (reference sequence). The CDR3 extends over 14 amino acids. V shed 1 base, J shed 3 bases, and the junction held 2 bases outside the gene matches. For the CDR3, the DNA is TGTGCCTGGAGTGCGACTAGCGGAACAGATACGCAGTATTTT. Translation: CAWSATSGTDTQYF. The whole variable domain, filled in from reference TRBV30 and TRBJ2-3, reads SQTIHQWPATLVQPVGSPLSLECTVEGTSNPNLYWYRQAAGRGLQLLFYSVGIGQISSEVPQNLSASRPQDRQFILSSKKLLLSDSGFYLCAWSATSGTDTQYFGPGTRLTVL.